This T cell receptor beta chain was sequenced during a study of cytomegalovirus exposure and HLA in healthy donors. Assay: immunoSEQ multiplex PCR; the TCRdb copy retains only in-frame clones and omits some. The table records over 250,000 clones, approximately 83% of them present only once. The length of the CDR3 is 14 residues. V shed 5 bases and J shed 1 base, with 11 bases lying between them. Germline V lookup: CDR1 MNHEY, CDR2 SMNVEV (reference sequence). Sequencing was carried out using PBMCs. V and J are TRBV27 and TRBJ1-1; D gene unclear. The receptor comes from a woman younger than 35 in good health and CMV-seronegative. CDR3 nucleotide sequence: TGTGCCAGCAGTCGGTCATTAGCGAACACTGAAGCTTTCTTT. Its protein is CASSRSLANTEAFF.